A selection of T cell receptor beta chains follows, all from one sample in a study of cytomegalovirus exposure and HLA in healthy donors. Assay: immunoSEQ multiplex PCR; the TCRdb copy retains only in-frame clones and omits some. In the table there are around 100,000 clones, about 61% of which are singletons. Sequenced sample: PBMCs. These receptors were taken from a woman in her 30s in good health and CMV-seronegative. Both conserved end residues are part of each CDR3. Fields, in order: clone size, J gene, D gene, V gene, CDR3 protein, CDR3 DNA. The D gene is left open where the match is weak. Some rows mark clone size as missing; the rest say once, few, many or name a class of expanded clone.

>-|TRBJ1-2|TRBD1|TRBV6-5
CASSRDGQGYGYTF
TGTGCCAGCAGCCGCGACGGACAGGGATATGGCTACACCTTC
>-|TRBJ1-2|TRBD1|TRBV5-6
CASSSGTGDSGYTF
TGTGCCAGCAGCTCCGGGACAGGGGACTCTGGCTACACCTTC
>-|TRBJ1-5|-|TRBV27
CASSPIAPGIQFDQPQHF
TGTGCCAGCAGTCCCATAGCCCCCGGGATCCAATTTGATCAGCCCCAGCATTTT
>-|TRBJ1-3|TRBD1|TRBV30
CAWDTGGRTIYF
TGTGCCTGGGATACAGGGGGAAGGACCATATATTTT
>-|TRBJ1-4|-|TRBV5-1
CASSFTGPNEKLFF
TGCGCCAGCAGCTTCACAGGGCCTAATGAAAAACTGTTTTTT
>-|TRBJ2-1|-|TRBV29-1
CSVQGYNEQFF
TGCAGCGTCCAGGGGTACAATGAGCAGTTCTTC
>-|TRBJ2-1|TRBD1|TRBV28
CASRSGTGLGEQFF
TGTGCCAGCAGGTCCGGGACAGGGCTTGGGGAGCAGTTCTTC
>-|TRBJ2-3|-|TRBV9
CASSVGLGRDTQYF
TGTGCCAGCAGCGTAGGGCTAGGTCGGGATACGCAGTATTTT
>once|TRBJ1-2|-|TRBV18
CASSHPTGGNYGYTF
TGTGCCAGTTCACACCCGACAGGAGGTAACTATGGCTACACCTTC
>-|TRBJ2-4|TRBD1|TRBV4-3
CASSQDLGRGHLSIQYF
TGCGCCAGCAGCCAAGATTTGGGCAGGGGGCACTTGAGCATTCAGTACTTC
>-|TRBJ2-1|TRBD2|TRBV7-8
CASSLAGRRGRVNEQFF
TGTGCCAGCAGCTTAGCGGGTAGGCGCGGGAGGGTGAATGAGCAGTTCTTC
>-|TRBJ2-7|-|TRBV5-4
CASSSQGTRNYEQYF
TGTGCCAGCAGCTCGCAGGGTACCAGGAACTACGAGCAGTACTTC